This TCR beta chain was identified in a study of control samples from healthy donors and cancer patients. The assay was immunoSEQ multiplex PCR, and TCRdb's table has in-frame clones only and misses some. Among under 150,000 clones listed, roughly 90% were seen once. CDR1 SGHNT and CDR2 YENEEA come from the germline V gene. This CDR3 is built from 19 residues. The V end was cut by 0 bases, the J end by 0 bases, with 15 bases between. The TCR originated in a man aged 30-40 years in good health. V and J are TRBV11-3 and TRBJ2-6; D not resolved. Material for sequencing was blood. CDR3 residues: CASSLDRMGSSSGANVLTF. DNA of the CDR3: TGTGCCAGCAGCTTAGATCGTATGGGGTCGAGCTCTGGGGCCAACGTCCTGACTTTC.